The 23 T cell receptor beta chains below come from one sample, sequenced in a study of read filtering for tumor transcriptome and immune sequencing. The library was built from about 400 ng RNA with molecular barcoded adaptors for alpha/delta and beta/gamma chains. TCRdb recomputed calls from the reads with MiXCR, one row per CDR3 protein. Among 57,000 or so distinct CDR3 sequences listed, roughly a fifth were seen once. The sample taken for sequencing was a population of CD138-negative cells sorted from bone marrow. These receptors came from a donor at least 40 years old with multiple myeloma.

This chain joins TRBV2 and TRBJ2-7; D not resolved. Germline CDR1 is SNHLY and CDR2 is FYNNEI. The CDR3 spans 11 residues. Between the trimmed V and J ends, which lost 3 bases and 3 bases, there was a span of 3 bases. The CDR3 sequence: CASSDRYEQYF. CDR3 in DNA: TGTGCCAGCAGTGACCGCTACGAGCAGTACTTC.

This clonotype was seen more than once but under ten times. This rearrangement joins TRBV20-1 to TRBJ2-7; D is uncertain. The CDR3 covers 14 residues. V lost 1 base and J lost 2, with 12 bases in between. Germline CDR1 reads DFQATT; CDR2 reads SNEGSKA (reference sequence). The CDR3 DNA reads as TGCAGTGCTAGAGTATCGAGACCGACCTACGAGCAGTACTTC. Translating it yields CSARVSRPTYEQYF.

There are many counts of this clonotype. CDR3 sequence: CASGQPGQGADEQFF. In DNA form, the CDR3 reads TGTGCTAGTGGTCAACCGGGACAGGGGGCCGATGAGCAGTTCTTC. V usage is TRBV12-5 and J usage is TRBJ2-1, with 12 bases that match TRBD1. The V segment lost 5 bases and the J segment 8 bases; nucleotides outside the gene matches: 7. The CDR3 runs to 15 residues. Germline CDR1 is LGHNT and CDR2 is FRNRAP.

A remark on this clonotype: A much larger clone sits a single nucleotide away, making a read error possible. The CDR3 region has the DNA TGTGCCAGCAGCCCGGGACAGATTCCTGGTGAGCAGTTCTTC. It codes for CASSPGQIPGEQFF. This chain joins TRBV11-2 and TRBJ2-1; 7 bases map to TRBD1. The CDR3 has 14 amino acids. J gave up 9 bases and V 5 bases, and 10 bases lay outside the gene matches. Looked up from germline, CDR1 is SGHAT and CDR2 is FQNNGV.

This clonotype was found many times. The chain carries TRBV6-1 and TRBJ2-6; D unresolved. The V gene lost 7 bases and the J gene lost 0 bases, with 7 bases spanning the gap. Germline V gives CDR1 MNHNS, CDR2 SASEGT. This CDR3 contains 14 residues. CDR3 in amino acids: CASTGGSGANVLTF. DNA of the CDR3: TGTGCCAGCACGGGCGGCTCTGGGGCCAACGTCCTGACTTTC.

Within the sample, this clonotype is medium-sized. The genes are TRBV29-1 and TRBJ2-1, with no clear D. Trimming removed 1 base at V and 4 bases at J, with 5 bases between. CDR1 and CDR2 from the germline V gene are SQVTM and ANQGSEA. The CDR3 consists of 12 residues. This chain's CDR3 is CSVEGGYNEQFF. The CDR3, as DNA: TGCAGCGTTGAAGGGGGATACAATGAGCAGTTCTTC.

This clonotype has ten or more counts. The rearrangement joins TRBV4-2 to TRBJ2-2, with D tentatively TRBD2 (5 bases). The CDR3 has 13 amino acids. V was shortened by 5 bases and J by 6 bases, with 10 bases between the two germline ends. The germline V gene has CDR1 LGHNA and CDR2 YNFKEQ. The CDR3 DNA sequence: TGTGCCAGCAGCTCGGGGTGGGCCGGGGAGCTGTTTTTT. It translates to CASSSGWAGELFF.

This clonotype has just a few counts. CDR3 DNA sequence: TGCAGTGCTAGAGTGGAGGGCGGGGCCCCTGGGGAGACCCAGTACTTC. Protein sequence: CSARVEGGAPGETQYF. This sequence joins TRBV20-1 and TRBJ2-5; tentative D call: TRBD2 (6 bases). There are 16 residues in the CDR3. Per germline, CDR1 DFQATT and CDR2 SNEGSKA (reference sequence). The germline V and J ends were trimmed by 1 base and 5 bases, with 20 bases remaining between them.

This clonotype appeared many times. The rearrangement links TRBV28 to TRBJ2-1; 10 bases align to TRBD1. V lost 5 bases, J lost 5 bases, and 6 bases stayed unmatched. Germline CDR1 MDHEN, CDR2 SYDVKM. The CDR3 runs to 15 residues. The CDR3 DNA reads TGTGCCAGCAGTCCGCCGGGACAGGGGAACAATGAGCAGTTCTTC. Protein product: CASSPPGQGNNEQFF.

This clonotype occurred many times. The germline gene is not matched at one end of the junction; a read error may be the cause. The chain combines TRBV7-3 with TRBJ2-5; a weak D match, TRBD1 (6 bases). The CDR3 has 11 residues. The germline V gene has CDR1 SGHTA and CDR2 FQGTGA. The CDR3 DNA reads TGTGCCAGCCTCCCAGGGGAGACCCCGTACTTC. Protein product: CASLPGETPYF.

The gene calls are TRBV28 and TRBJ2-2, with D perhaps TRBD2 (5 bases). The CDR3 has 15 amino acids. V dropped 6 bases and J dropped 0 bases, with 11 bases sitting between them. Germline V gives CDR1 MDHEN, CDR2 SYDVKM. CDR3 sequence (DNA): TGTGCCAGCAGCCGAGGGTCAGCGAACACCGGGGAGCTGTTTTTT. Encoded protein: CASSRGSANTGELFF.

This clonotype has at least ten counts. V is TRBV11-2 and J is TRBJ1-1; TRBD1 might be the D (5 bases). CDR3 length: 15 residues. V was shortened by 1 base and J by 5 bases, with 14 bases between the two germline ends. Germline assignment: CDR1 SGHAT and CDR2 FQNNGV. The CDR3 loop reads CASSLVGGSLTEAFF. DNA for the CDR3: TGTGCCAGCAGCTTAGTGGGGGGGAGTTTGACTGAAGCTTTCTTT.

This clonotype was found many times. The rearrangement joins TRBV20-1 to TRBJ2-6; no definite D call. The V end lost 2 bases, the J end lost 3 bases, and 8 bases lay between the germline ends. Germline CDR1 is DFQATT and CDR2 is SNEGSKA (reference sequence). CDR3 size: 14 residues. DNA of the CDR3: TGCAGTGCTAGACCCGCTCTTGGGGCCAACGTCCTGACTTTC. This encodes CSARPALGANVLTF.

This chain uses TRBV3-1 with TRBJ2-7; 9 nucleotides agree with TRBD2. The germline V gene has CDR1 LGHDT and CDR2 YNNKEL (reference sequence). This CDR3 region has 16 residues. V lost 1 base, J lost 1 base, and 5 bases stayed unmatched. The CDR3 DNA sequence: TGTGCCAGCAGCCAAGTGAGTAGCGGGAGTTCCTACGAGCAGTACTTC. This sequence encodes CASSQVSSGSSYEQYF.

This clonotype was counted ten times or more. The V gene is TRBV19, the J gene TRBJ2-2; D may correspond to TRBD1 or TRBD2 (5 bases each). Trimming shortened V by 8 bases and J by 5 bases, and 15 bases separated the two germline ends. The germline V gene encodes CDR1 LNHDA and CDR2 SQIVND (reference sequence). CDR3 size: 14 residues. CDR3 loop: CASRDGSRTGELFF. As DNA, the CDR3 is TGTGCCAGTCGGGACGGCTCGAGGACCGGGGAGCTGTTTTTT.

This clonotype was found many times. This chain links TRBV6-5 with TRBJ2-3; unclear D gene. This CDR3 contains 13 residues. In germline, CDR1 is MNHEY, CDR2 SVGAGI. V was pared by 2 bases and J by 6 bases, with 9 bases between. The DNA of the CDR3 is TGTGCCAGCAGTTACCTTGACGCCGATACGCAGTATTTT. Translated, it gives CASSYLDADTQYF.

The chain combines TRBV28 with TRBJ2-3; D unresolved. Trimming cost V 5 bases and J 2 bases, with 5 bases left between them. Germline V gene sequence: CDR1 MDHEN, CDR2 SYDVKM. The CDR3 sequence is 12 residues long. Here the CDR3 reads CASSGDTDTQYF. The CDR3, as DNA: TGTGCCAGCAGTGGGGACACAGATACGCAGTATTTT. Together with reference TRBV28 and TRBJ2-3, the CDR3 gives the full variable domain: DVKVTQSSRYLVKRTGEKVFLECVQDMDHENMFWYRQDPGLGLRLIYFSYDVKMKEKGDIPEGYSVSREKKERFSLILESASTNQTSMYLCASSGDTDTQYFGPGTRLTVL.

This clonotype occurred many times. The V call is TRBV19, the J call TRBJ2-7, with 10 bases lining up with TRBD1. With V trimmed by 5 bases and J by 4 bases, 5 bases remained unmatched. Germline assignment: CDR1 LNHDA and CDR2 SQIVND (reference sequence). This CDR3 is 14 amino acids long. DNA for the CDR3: TGTGCCAGTAGTGCCGGACAGGGGGGTTACGAGCAGTACTTC. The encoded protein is CASSAGQGGYEQYF.

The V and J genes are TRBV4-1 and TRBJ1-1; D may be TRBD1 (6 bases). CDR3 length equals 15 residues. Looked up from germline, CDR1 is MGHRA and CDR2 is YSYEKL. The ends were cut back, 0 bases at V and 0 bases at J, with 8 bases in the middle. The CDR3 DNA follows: TGCGCCAGCAGCCAAGACGACAGGATGAACACTGAAGCTTTCTTT. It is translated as CASSQDDRMNTEAFF.

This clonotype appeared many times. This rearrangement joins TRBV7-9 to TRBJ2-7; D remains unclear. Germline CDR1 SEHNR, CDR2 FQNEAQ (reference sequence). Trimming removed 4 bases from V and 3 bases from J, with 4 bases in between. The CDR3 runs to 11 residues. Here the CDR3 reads CASSWDYEQYF. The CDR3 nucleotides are TGTGCCAGCAGCTGGGACTACGAGCAGTACTTC. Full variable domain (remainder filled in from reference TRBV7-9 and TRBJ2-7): DTGVSQNPRHKITKRGQNVTFRCDPISEHNRLYWYRQTLGQGPEFLTYFQNEAQLEKSRLLSDRFSAERPKGSFSTLEIQRTEQGDSAMYLCASSWDYEQYFGPGTRLTVT.

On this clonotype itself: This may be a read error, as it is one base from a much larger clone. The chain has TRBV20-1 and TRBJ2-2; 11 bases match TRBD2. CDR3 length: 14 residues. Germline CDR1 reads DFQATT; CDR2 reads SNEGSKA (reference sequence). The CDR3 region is CSAGTSGPTGEPFF. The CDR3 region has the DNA TGCAGTGCTGGGACTAGCGGACCCACCGGGGAGCCGTTTTTT.

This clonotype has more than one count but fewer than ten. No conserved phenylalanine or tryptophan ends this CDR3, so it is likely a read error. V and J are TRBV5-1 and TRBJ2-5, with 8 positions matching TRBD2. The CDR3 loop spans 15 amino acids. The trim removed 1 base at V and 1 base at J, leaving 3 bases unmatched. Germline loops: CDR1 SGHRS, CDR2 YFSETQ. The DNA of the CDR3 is TGCGCCAGCAGCTTGTTGGGGACTAGCCAAGAGACCCAGTACCTC. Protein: CASSLLGTSQETQYL.

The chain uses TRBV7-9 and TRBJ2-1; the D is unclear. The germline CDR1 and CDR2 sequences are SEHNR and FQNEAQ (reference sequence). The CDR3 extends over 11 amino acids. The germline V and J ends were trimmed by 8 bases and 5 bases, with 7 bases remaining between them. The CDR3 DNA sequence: TGTGCCAGCGGCTCTAACAATGAGCAGTTCTTC. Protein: CASGSNNEQFF.